The 4 T cell receptor beta chains reported below all come from one sample, sequenced in a study of CD8+ T cells in alopecia areata. cDNA prepared by RNA extraction and subsequent reverse transcription served as the template for sequencing. TCRdb's copy holds only in-frame clones and misses some; the assay was immunoSEQ multiplex PCR. The data contain 4,000 to 4,500 clones, around 60% of them singletons. Treatment specified: oral pan-JAK inhibitor, 5-10 mg twice daily. It was from alopecia areata patients that lesional scalp punch biopsies and peripheral blood were collected. The material sequenced was skin, taken at week 4, from a patient treated with tofacitinib. The origin of the receptors is a human donor with alopecia areata.

This chain uses TRBV23-1 with TRBJ1-5; D is ambiguous. TRBV23-1 is annotated as an ORF whose role is uncertain. The CDR3 is made up of 15 amino acids. Trimming shortened V by 7 bases and J by 4 bases, and 17 bases separated the two germline ends. In nucleotides, the CDR3 is TGCGCCAGCACTCCGGACGGGAGGTGGAATCAGCCCCAGCATTTT. It codes for CASTPDGRWNQPQHF.

The chain couples TRBV7-2 to TRBJ2-7, with TRBD2 matching over 8 bases. CDR3 length: 15 amino acids. V was pared by 1 base and J by 2 bases, with 4 bases of the junction left unmatched. In germline, CDR1 is SGHTA, CDR2 FQGNSA. This chain's CDR3 is CASSLELADPYEQYF. The DNA for the CDR3 is TGTGCCAGCAGCTTAGAACTAGCGGACCCCTACGAGCAGTACTTC.

This clone has just a few counts. The V and J genes are TRBV7-2 and TRBJ2-7; D ambiguous. Germline-derived CDR1 and CDR2 are SGHTA and FQGNSA. The V end was cut by 6 bases, the J end by 9 bases, with 18 bases between. CDR3 length: 13 residues. The CDR3 region has the DNA TGTGCCAGCAGACCAAGCAGACAAGAAGGGCAGTACTTC. As protein: CASRPSRQEGQYF.

The chain recombines TRBV30 with TRBJ2-1; the match to TRBD2 covers 8 bases. Germline loops: CDR1 GTSNPN, CDR2 SVGIG (reference sequence). Trimming cost V 2 bases and J 0 bases; bases outside gene matches: 15. The CDR3 covers 19 residues. The CDR3 is CAWSRGRLRRGSSYNEQFF. CDR3 in DNA: TGTGCCTGGAGTCGCGGGAGGTTACGGCGGGGAAGCTCCTACAATGAGCAGTTCTTC.